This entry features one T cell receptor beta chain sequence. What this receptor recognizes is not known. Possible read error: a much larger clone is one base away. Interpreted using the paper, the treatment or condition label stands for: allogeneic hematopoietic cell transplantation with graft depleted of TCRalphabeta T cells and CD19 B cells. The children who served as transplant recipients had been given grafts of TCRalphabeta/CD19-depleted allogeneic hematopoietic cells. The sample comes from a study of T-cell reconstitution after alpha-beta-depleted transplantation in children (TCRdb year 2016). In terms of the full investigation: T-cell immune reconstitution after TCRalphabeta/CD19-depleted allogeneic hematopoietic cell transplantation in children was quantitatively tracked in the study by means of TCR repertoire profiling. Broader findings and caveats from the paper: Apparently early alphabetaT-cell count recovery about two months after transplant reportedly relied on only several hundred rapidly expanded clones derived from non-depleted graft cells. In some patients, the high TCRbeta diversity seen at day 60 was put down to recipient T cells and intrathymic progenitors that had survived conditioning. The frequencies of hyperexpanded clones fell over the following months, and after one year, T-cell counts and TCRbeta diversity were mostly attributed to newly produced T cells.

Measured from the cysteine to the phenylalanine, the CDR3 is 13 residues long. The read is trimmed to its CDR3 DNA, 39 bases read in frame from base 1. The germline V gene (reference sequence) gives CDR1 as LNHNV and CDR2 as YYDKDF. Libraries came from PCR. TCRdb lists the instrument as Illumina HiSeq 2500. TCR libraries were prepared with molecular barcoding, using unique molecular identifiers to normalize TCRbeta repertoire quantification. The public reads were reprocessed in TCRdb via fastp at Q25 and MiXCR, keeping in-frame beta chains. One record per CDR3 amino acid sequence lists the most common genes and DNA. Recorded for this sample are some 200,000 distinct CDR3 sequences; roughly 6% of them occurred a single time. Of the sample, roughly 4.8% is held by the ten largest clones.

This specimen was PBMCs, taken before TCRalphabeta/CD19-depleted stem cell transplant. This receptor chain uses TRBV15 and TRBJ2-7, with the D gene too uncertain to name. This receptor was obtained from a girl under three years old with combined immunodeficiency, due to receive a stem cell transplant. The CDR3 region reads CATSRDSTYKQYF. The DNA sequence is TGTGCCACCAGCAGAGATTCCACCTACAAGCAGTACTTC.